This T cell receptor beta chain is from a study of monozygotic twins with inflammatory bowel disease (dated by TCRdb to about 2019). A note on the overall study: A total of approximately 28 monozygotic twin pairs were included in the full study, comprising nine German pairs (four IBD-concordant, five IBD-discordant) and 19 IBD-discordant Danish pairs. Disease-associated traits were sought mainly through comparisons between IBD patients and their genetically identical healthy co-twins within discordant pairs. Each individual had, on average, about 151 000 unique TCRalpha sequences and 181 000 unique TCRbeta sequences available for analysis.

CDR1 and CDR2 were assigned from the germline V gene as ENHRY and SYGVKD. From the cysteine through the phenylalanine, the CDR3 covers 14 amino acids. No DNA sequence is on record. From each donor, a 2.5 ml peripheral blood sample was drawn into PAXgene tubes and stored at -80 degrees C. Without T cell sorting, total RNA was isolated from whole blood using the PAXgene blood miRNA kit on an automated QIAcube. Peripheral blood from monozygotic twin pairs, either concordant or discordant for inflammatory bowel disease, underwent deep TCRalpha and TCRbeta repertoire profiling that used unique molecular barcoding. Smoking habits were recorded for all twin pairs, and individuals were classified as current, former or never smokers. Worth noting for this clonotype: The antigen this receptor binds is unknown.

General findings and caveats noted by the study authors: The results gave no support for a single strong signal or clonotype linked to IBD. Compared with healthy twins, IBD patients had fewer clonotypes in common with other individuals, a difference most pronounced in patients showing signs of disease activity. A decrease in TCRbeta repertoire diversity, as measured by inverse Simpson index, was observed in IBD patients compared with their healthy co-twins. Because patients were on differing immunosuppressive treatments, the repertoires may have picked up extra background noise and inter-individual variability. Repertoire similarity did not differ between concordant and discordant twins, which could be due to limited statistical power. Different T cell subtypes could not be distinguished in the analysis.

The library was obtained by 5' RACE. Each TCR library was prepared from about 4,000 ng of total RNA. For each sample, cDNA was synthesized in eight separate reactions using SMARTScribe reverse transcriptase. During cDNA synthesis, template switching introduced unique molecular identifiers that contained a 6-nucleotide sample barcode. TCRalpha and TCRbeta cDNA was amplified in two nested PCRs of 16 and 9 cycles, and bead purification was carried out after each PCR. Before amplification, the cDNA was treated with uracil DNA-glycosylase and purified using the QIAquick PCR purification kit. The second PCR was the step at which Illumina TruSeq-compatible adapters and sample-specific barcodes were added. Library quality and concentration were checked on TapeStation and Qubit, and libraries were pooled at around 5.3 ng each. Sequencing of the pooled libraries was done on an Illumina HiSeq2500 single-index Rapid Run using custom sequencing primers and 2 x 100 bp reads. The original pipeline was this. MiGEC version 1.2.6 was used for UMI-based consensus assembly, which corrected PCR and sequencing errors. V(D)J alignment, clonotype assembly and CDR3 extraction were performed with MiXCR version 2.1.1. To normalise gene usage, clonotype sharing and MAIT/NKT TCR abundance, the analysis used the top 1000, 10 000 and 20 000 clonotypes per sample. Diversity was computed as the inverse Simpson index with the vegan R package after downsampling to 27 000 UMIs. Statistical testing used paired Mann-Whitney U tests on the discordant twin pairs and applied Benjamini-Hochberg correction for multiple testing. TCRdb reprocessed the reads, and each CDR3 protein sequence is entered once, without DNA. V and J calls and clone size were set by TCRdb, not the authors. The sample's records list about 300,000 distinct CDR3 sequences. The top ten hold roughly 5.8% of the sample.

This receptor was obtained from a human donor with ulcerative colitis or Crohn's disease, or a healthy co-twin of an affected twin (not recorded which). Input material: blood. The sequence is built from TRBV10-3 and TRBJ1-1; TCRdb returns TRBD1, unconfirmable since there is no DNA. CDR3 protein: CAISTTGANTEAFF.